These T cell receptor beta chains were read from a single sample in a study of molecular identifiers for immune sequencing clone quantification. One entry per CDR3 protein results from TCRdb running MiXCR on the PCR reads. The table lists nearly 55,000 distinct CDR3 sequences, just over 35% of them singletons. The sequenced material came from naive CD8+ T cells from blood, with Jurkat cell RNA spiked in. The receptors come from a human donor in good health. Some libraries in this study had Jurkat cell RNA spiked in. Each CDR3 is given with its conserved first and last residue. The order of the fields is clone size, J gene, CDR3 length, V gene, D gene, CDR3 protein, CDR3 DNA. A D gene is named only where the DNA matches it firmly. Clone sizes are given selectively: once, few, many, or a class where the clone is expanded.

clone_size: NA; j_call: TRBJ2-7; cdr3_length: 13; v_call: TRBV4-3; d_call: NA; cdr3_aa: CASSHQGGYEQYF; cdr3_nt: TGCGCCAGCAGCCACCAAGGGGGCTACGAGCAGTACTTC
clone_size: NA; j_call: TRBJ2-7; cdr3_length: 13; v_call: TRBV5-1; d_call: NA; cdr3_aa: CASSLVGVYEQYF; cdr3_nt: TGCGCCAGCAGCTTGGTAGGGGTCTACGAGCAGTACTTC
clone_size: few; j_call: TRBJ2-1; cdr3_length: 17; v_call: TRBV28; d_call: TRBD1; cdr3_aa: CASTEGTESLIYNEQFF; cdr3_nt: TGTGCCAGCACAGAGGGGACAGAATCCCTCATCTACAATGAGCAGTTCTTC
clone_size: many; j_call: TRBJ2-1; cdr3_length: 15; v_call: TRBV7-6; d_call: NA; cdr3_aa: CASSPDIGLYNEQFF; cdr3_nt: TGTGCCAGCAGCCCGGACATCGGACTGTACAATGAGCAGTTCTTC
clone_size: NA; j_call: TRBJ2-7; cdr3_length: 13; v_call: TRBV20-1; d_call: TRBD2; cdr3_aa: CSATRDYSYEQHF; cdr3_nt: TGCAGTGCAACCCGGGACTACTCCTACGAGCAGCACTTC
clone_size: NA; j_call: TRBJ2-7; cdr3_length: 14; v_call: TRBV14; d_call: NA; cdr3_aa: CASSQIGGGYEQYF; cdr3_nt: TGTGCCAGCAGCCAGATAGGGGGAGGCTACGAGCAGTACTTC
clone_size: many; j_call: TRBJ2-2; cdr3_length: 19; v_call: TRBV24-1; d_call: NA; cdr3_aa: CATSDISRGRIANTGELFF; cdr3_nt: TGTGCCACCAGTGATATCTCGAGGGGGAGGATCGCGAACACCGGGGAGCTGTTTTTT
clone_size: many; j_call: TRBJ2-7; cdr3_length: 15; v_call: TRBV27; d_call: NA; cdr3_aa: CASSPRGPSSYEQYF; cdr3_nt: TGTGCCAGCAGTCCCCGGGGCCCCAGCTCCTACGAGCAGTACTTC
clone_size: NA; j_call: TRBJ2-2; cdr3_length: 15; v_call: TRBV19; d_call: TRBD1; cdr3_aa: CANSPDRGWTGELFF; cdr3_nt: TGTGCCAATAGTCCGGACAGGGGATGGACCGGGGAGCTGTTTTTT
clone_size: NA; j_call: TRBJ2-7; cdr3_length: 13; v_call: TRBV9; d_call: NA; cdr3_aa: CASSVGRAYEQYF; cdr3_nt: TGTGCCAGCAGCGTAGGCAGGGCTTACGAGCAGTACTTC
clone_size: few; j_call: TRBJ1-5; cdr3_length: 14; v_call: TRBV15; d_call: NA; cdr3_aa: CATADGGLGQPQHF; cdr3_nt: TGTGCCACCGCCGATGGGGGTCTAGGTCAGCCCCAGCATTTT
clone_size: NA; j_call: TRBJ2-7; cdr3_length: 13; v_call: TRBV15; d_call: TRBD1; cdr3_aa: CATSAQGKDEQYF; cdr3_nt: TGTGCCACCAGCGCACAGGGGAAGGACGAGCAGTACTTC
clone_size: few; j_call: TRBJ1-1; cdr3_length: 16; v_call: TRBV15; d_call: TRBD1; cdr3_aa: CATSRAWDRENTEAFF; cdr3_nt: TGTGCCACCAGCAGAGCTTGGGACAGAGAAAACACTGAAGCTTTCTTT
clone_size: few; j_call: TRBJ2-1; cdr3_length: 12; v_call: TRBV6-6; d_call: NA; cdr3_aa: CASSYSGDEQFF; cdr3_nt: TGTGCCAGCAGTTACTCCGGGGATGAGCAGTTCTTC